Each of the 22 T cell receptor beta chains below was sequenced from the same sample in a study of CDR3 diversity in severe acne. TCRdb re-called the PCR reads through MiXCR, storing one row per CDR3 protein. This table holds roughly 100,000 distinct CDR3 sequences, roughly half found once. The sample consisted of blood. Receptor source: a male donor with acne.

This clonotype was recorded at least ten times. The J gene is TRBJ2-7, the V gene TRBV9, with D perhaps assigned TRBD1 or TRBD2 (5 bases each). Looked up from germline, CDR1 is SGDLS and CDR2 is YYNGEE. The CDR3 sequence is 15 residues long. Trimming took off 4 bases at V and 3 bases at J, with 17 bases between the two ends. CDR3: CASSLGTELFYEQYF. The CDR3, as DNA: TGTGCCAGCAGCTTAGGGACGGAACTTTTCTACGAGCAGTACTTC.

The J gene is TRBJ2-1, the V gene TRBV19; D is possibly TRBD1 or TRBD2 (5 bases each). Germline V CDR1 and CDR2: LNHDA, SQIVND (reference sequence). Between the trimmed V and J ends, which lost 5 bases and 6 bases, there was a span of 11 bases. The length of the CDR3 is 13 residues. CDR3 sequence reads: CASSGSGSNEQFF. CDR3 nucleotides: TGTGCCAGTAGTGGGTCAGGGAGCAATGAGCAGTTCTTC. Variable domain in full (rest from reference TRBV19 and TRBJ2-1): DGGITQSPKYLFRKEGQNVTLSCEQNLNHDAMYWYRQDPGQGLRLIYYSQIVNDFQKGDIAEGYSVSREKKESFPLTVTSAQKNPTAFYLCASSGSGSNEQFFGPGTRLTVL.

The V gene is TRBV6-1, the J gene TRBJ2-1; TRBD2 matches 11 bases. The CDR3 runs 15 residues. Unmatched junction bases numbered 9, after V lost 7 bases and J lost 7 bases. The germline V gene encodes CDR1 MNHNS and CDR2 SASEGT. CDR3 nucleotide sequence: TGTGCCAGCACCCCACTAGCGGGAGAACCGAATGAGCAGTTCTTC. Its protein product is CASTPLAGEPNEQFF.

In DNA form, the CDR3 reads TGCGCCAGCAGTCCGGGACTAGCGGGACACCAAGAGACCCAGTACTTC. Protein: CASSPGLAGHQETQYF. The rearrangement joins TRBV5-1 to TRBJ2-5; TRBD2 aligns across 13 bases. The length of the CDR3 is 16 residues. V dropped 5 bases and J dropped 0; count of bases not matched to a gene: 4. In germline, CDR1 is SGHRS, CDR2 YFSETQ.

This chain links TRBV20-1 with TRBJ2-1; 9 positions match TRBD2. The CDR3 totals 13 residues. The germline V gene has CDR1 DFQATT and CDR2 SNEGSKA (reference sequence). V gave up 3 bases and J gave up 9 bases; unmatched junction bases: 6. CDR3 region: CSASRGRAGEQFF. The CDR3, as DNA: TGCAGTGCTAGTCGCGGGAGGGCCGGTGAGCAGTTCTTC.

CDR3 DNA: TGCAGCGTTGAAGATTCGGGGTCTGGGGCCAACGTCCTGACTTTC. This sequence encodes CSVEDSGSGANVLTF. This rearrangement joins TRBV29-1 to TRBJ2-6; a weak D match, TRBD2 (5 bases). Trimming took off 0 bases at V and 1 base at J, with 7 bases between the two ends. CDR3 length: 15 amino acids. The germline V gene has CDR1 SQVTM and CDR2 ANQGSEA.

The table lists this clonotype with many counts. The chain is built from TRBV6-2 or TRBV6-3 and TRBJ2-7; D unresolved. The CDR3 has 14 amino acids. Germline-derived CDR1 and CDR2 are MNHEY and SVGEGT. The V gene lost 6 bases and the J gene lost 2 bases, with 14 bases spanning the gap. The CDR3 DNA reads TGTGCCAGCAGGCTGACCGCTAGAGCCTACGAGCAGTACTTC. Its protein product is CASRLTARAYEQYF.

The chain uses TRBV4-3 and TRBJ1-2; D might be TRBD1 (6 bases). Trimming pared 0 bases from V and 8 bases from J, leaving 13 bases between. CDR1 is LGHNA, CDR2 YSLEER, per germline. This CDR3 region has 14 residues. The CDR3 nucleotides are TGCGCCAGCAGCCAAGACCCAGACAGGCCCGGCTACACCTTC. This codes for CASSQDPDRPGYTF.

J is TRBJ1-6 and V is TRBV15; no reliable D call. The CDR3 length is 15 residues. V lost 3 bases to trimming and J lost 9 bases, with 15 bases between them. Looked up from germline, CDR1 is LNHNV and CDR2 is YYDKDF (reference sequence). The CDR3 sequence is CATSSSPPQTSPLHF. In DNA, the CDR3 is TGTGCCACCAGCAGTTCCCCACCCCAGACTTCACCCCTCCACTTT.

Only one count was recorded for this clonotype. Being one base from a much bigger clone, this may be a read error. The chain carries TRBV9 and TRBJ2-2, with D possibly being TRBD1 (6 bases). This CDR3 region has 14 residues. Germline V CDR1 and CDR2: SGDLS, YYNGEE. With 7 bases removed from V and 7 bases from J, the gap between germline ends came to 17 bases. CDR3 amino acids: CASGHTGMNGELFF. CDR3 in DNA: TGTGCCAGCGGTCATACAGGGATGAACGGGGAGCTGTTTTTT.

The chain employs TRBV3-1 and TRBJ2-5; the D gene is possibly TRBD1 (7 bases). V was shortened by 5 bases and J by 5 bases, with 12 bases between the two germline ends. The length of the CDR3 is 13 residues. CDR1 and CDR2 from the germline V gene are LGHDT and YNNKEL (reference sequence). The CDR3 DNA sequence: TGTGCCAGCAGCTCGACAGGGAGGGAGACCCAGTACTTC. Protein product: CASSSTGRETQYF.

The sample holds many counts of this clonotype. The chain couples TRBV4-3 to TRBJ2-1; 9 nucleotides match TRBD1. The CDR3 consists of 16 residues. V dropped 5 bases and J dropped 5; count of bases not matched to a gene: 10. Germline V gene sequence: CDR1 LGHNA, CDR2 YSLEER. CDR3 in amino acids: CASSFDRDRVNNEQFF. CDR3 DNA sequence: TGCGCCAGCAGCTTCGACCGGGACAGGGTTAACAATGAGCAGTTCTTC.

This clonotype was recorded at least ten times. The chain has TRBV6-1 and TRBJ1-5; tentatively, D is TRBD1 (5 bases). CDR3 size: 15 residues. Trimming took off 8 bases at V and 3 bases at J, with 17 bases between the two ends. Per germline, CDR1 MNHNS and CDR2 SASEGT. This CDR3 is CASEEGSLDNQPQHF. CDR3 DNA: TGTGCCAGCGAAGAGGGGTCCCTAGACAATCAGCCCCAGCATTTT.

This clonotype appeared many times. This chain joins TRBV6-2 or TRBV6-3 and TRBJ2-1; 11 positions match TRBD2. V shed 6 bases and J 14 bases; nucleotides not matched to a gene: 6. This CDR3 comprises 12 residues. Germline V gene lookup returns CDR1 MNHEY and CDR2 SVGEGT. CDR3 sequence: CASSSLTSGKFF. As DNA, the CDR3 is TGTGCCAGCAGCTCCTTGACTAGCGGGAAGTTCTTC.

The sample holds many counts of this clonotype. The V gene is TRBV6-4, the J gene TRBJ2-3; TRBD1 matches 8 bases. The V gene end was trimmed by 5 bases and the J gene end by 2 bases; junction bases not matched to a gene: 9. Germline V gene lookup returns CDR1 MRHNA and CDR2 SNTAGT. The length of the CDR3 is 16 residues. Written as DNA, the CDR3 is TGTGCCAGCAGTCCCGGACAGGGAACACACACAGATACGCAGTATTTT. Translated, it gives CASSPGQGTHTDTQYF.

CDR3 sequence reads: CATSRVPSQGHYGYTF. CDR3 coding DNA: TGTGCCACCAGCAGAGTCCCCTCACAGGGGCACTATGGCTACACCTTC. The chain links TRBV15 to TRBJ1-2; 7 bases align to TRBD1. This CDR3 is 16 amino acids long. In germline, CDR1 is LNHNV, CDR2 YYDKDF (reference sequence). V shed 1 base and J 3 bases; nucleotides not matched to a gene: 8. Supplemented by reference TRBV15 and TRBJ1-2, the full variable domain reads DAMVIQNPRYQVTQFGKPVTLSCSQTLNHNVMYWYQQKSSQAPKLLFHYYDKDFNNEADTPDNFQSRRPNTSFCFLDIRSPGLGDTAMYLCATSRVPSQGHYGYTFGSGTRLTVV.

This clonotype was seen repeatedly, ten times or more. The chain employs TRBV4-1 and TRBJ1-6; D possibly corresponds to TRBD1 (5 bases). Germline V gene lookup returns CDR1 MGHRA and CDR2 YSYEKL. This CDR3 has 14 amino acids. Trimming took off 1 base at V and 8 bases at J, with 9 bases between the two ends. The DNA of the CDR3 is TGCGCCAGCAGCCAAGGCCTCAGGGATTCACCCCTCCACTTT. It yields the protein CASSQGLRDSPLHF.

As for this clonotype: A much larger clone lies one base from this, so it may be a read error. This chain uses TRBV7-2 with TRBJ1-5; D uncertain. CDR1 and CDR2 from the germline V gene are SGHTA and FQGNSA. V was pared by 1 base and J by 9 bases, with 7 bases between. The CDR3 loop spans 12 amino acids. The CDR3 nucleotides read TGTGCCAGCAGCTTAGAATGGCGGCCCCAGCATTTT. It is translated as CASSLEWRPQHF.

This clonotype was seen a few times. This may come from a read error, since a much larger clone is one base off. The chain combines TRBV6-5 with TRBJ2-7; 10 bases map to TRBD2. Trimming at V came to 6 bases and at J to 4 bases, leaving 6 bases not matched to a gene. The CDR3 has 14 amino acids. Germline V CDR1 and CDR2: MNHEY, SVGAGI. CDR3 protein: CASRASGSRYEQYV. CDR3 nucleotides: TGTGCCAGCAGAGCTAGCGGGAGCAGGTACGAGCAGTACGTC.

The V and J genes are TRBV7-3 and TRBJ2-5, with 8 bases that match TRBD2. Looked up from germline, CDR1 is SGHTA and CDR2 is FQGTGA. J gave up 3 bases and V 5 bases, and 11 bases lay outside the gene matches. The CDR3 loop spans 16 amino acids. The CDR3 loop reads CASSPGFGRGEETQYF. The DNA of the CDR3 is TGTGCCAGCAGCCCGGGGTTTGGGCGGGGGGAAGAGACCCAGTACTTC. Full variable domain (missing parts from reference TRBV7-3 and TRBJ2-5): GAGVSQTPSNKVTEKGKYVELRCDPISGHTALYWYRQSLGQGPEFLIYFQGTGAADDSGLPNDRFFAVRPEGSVSTLKIQRTERGDSAVYLCASSPGFGRGEETQYFGPGTRLLVL.

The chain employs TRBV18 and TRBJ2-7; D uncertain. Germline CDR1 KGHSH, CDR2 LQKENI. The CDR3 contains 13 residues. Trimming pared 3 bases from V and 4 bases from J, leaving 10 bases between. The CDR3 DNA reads TGTGCCAGCTCACCCAAATTCAAGTACGAGCAGTACTTC. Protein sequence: CASSPKFKYEQYF. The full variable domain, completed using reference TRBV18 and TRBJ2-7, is NAGVMQNPRHLVRRRGQEARLRCSPMKGHSHVYWYRQLPEEGLKFMVYLQKENIIDESGMPKERFSAEFPKEGPSILRIQQVVRGDSAAYFCASSPKFKYEQYFGPGTRLTVT.

In DNA, the CDR3 is TGCAGTGGGGCTAGGGCTAGCGGGAGGGGGAATGAGCAGTTCTTC. Its protein product is CSGARASGRGNEQFF. The chain recombines TRBV20-1 with TRBJ2-1; 12 nucleotides line up with TRBD2. The CDR3 contains 15 residues. The germline V gene has CDR1 DFQATT and CDR2 SNEGSKA (reference sequence). V trimming: 7 bases; J trimming: 7 bases; junction bases outside the gene matches: 11.